The 5 T cell receptor beta chains reported below all come from one sample, sequenced in a study of blood T cell repertoires in COVID-19. The repertoire was sequenced with immunoSEQ multiplex PCR; TCRdb's copy has only in-frame clones and lacks some. The sample carries approximately 220,000 clones, around 80% recorded once. Sequencing was carried out using PBMCs or T cells enriched from blood (not recorded which). These receptors were obtained from a woman in her forties with acute COVID-19.

The chain carries TRBV19 and TRBJ1-1, with D unresolved. The CDR3 consists of 14 residues. Trimming removed 7 bases at V and 2 bases at J, with 14 bases between. Germline CDR1 is LNHDA and CDR2 is SQIVND (reference sequence). The CDR3 DNA is TGTGCCAGTACCCTGACACTTGATAACACTGAAGCTTTCTTT. Amino acid sequence: CASTLTLDNTEAFF.

This clone was counted a single time. The rearrangement links TRBV7-6 to TRBJ2-7; 8 positions match TRBD2. With 3 bases clipped from V and 3 bases from J, the junction kept 4 bases outside the gene matches. Per germline, CDR1 SGHVS and CDR2 FNYEAQ. The CDR3 has 14 residues. The chain's CDR3 is CASSLTSEGYEQYF. The CDR3 DNA follows: TGTGCCAGCAGCTTGACTAGCGAAGGCTACGAGCAGTACTTC. The whole variable domain, remainder taken from reference TRBV7-6 and TRBJ2-7, is GAGVSQSPRYKVTKRGQDVALRCDPISGHVSLYWYRQALGQGPEFLTYFNYEAQQDKSGLPNDRFSAERPEGSISTLTIQRTEQRDSAMYRCASSLTSEGYEQYFGPGTRLTVT.

The rearrangement joins TRBV7-2 to TRBJ2-4; D is possibly TRBD2 (7 bases). Trimming cost V 5 bases and J 7 bases, with 12 bases left between them. Looked up from germline, CDR1 is SGHTA and CDR2 is FQGNSA. The CDR3 loop spans 13 amino acids. CDR3 DNA sequence: TGTGCCAGCAGCGGGGGGGCAGGGAACATTCAGTACTTC. This sequence encodes CASSGGAGNIQYF.

The chain employs TRBV7-2 and TRBJ1-2; TRBD1 matches 9 bases. This CDR3 has 14 residues. V lost 0 bases and J lost 12; bases outside the gene matches: 8. Germline V gene sequence: CDR1 SGHTA, CDR2 FQGNSA. CDR3 region: CASSLAAPGQGHTF. In nucleotides, the CDR3 is TGTGCCAGCAGCTTAGCAGCTCCGGGACAGGGTCACACCTTC. The complete variable domain, with remaining parts taken from reference TRBV7-2 and TRBJ1-2, reads GAGVSQSPSNKVTEKGKDVELRCDPISGHTALYWYRQSLGQGLEFLIYFQGNSAPDKSGLPSDRFSAERTGGSVSTLTIQRTQQEDSAVYLCASSLAAPGQGHTFGSGTRLTVV.

V usage is TRBV28 and J usage is TRBJ2-7, with D unresolved. Germline CDR1 MDHEN, CDR2 SYDVKM. The germline V and J ends were trimmed by 4 bases and 7 bases, with 11 bases remaining between them. There are 12 residues in the CDR3. CDR3: CASSSLPREQYF. DNA for the CDR3: TGTGCCAGCAGTTCCCTCCCTAGGGAGCAGTACTTC. Supplemented by reference TRBV28 and TRBJ2-7, the full variable domain reads DVKVTQSSRYLVKRTGEKVFLECVQDMDHENMFWYRQDPGLGLRLIYFSYDVKMKEKGDIPEGYSVSREKKERFSLILESASTNQTSMYLCASSSLPREQYFGPGTRLTVT.